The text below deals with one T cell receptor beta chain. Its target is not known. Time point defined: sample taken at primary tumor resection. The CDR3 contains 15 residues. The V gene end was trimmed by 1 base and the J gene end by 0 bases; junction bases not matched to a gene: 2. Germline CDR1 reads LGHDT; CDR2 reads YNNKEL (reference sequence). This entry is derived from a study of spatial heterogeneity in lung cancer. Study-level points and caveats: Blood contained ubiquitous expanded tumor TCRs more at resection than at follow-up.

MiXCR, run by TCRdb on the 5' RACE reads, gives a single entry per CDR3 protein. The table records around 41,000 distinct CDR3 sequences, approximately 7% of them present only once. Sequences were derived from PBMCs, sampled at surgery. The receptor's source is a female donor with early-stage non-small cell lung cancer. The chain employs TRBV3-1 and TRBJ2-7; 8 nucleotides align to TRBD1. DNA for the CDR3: TGTGCCAGCAGCCAAGGGGACAGGAGCTCCTACGAGCAGTACTTC. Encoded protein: CASSQGDRSSYEQYF.